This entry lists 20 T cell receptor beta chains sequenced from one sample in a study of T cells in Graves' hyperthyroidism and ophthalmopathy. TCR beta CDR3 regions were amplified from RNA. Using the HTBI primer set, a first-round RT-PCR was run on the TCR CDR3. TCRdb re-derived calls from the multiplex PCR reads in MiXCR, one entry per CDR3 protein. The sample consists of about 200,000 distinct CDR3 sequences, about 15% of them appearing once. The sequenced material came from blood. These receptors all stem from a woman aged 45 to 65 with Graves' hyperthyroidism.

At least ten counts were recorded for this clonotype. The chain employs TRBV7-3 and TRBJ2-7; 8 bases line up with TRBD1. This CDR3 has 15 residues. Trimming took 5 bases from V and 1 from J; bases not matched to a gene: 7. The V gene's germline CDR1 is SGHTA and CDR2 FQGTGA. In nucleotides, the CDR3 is TGTGCCAGCAGCCCCGTCAGGGGGCCGTCCTACGAGCAGTACTTC. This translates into CASSPVRGPSYEQYF. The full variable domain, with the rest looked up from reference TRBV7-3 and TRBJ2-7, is GAGVSQTPSNKVTEKGKYVELRCDPISGHTALYWYRQSLGQGPEFLIYFQGTGAADDSGLPNDRFFAVRPEGSVSTLKIQRTERGDSAVYLCASSPVRGPSYEQYFGPGTRLTVT.

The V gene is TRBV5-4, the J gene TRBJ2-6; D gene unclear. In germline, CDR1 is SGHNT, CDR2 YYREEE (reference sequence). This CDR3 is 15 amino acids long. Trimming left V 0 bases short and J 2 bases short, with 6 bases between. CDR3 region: CASSLGGTGANVLTF. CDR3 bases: TGTGCCAGCAGCTTGGGTGGGACTGGGGCCAACGTCCTGACTTTC. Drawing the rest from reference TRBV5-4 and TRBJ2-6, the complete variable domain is ETGVTQSPTHLIKTRGQQVTLRCSSQSGHNTVSWYQQALGQGPQFIFQYYREEENGRGNFPPRFSGLQFPNYSSELNVNALELDDSALYLCASSLGGTGANVLTFGAGSRLTVL.

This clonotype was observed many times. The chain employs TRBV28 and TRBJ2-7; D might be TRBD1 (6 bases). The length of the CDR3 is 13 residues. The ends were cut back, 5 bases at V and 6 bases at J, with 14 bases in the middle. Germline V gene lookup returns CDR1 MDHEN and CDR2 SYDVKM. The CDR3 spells CASSPPGHPEQYF. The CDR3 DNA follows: TGTGCCAGCAGTCCACCGGGACATCCCGAGCAGTACTTC.

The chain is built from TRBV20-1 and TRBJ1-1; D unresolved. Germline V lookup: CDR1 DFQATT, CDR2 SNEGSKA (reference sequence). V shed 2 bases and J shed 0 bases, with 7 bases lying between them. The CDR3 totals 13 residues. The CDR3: CSARKTMNTEAFF. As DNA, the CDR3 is TGCAGTGCTAGAAAGACCATGAACACTGAAGCTTTCTTT.

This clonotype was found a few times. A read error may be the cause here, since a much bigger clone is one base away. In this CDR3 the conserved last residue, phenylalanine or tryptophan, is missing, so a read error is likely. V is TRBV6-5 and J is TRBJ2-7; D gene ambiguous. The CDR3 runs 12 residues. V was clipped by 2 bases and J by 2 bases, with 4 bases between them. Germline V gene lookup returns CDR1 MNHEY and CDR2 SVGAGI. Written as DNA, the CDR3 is TGTGCCAGCAGTTACCTCACCTACGAGCAGTACTCC. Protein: CASSYLTYEQYS.

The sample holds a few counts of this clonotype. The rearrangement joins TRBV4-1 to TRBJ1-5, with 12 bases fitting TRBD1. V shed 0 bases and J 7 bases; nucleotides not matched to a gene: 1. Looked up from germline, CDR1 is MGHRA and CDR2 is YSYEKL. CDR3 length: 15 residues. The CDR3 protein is CASSQDGTGGQPQHF. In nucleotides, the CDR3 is TGCGCCAGCAGCCAAGATGGGACAGGGGGCCAGCCCCAGCATTTT.

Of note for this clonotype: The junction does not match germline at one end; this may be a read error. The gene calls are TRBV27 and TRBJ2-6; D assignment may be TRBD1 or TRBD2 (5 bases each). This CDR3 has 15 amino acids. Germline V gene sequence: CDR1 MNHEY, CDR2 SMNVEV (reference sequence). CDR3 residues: CASSLEGTPSNVPTF. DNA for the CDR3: TGTGCCAGCAGTTTAGAAGGGACCCCTTCGAACGTCCCGACTTTC. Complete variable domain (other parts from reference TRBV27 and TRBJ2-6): EAQVTQNPRYLITVTGKKLTVTCSQNMNHEYMSWYRQDPGLGLRQIYYSMNVEVTDKGDVPEGYKVSRKEKRNFPLILESPSPNQTSLYFCASSLEGTPSNVPTFGAGSRLTVL.

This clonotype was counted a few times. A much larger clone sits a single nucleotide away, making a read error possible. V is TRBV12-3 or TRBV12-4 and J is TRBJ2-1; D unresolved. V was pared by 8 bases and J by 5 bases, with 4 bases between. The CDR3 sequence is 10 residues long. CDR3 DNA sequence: TGTGCCAGCGGAAACAATGAGCAGTTCTTC. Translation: CASGNNEQFF.

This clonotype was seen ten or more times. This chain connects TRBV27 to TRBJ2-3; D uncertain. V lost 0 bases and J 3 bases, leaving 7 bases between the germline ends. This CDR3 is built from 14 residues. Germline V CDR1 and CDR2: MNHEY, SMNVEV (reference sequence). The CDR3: CASSLSALTDTQYF. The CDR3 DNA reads TGTGCCAGCAGTTTATCTGCCTTAACAGATACGCAGTATTTT.

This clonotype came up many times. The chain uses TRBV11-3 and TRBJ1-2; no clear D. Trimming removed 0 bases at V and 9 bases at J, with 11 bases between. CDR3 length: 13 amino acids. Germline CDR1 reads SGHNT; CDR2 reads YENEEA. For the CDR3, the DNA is TGTGCCAGCAGCTTAGAGGGGATTACGAGCTACACCTTC. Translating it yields CASSLEGITSYTF.

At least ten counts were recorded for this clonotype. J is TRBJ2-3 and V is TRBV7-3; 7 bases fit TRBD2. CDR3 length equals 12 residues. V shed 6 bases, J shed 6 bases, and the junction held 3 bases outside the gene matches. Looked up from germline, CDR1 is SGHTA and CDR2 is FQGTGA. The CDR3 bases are TGTGCCAGCAGAGGACTAGGGGATACGCAGTATTTT. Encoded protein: CASRGLGDTQYF.

DNA for the CDR3: TGTGCCAGTAGTAGAACGGACAGGGGGGAGTACGAGCAGTACTTC. Translated: CASSRTDRGEYEQYF. The chain carries TRBV19 and TRBJ2-7; 10 positions agree with TRBD1. The CDR3 runs 15 residues. Germline V gene lookup returns CDR1 LNHDA and CDR2 SQIVND (reference sequence). V dropped 4 bases and J dropped 4; count of bases not matched to a gene: 7.

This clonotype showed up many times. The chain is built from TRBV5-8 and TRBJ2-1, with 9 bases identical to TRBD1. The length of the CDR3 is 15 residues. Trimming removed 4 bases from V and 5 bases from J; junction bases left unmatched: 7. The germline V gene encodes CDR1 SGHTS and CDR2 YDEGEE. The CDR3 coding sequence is TGTGCCAGCAGCCGTCCCGGGACAGGGAACAATGAGCAGTTCTTC. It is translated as CASSRPGTGNNEQFF.

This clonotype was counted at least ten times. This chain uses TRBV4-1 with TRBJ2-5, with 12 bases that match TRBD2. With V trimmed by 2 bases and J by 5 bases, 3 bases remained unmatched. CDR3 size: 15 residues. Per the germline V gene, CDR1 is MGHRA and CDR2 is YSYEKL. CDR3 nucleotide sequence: TGCGCCAGCAGCCAAACTAGCGGGAGGTCGGAGACCCAGTACTTC. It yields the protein CASSQTSGRSETQYF.

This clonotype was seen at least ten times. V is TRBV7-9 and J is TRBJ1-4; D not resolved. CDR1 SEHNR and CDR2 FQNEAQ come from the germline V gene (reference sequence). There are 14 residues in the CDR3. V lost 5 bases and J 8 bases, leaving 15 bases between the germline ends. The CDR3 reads CASSRTSEAEKLFF. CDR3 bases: TGTGCCAGCAGCCGTACCTCGGAGGCGGAAAAACTGTTTTTT.

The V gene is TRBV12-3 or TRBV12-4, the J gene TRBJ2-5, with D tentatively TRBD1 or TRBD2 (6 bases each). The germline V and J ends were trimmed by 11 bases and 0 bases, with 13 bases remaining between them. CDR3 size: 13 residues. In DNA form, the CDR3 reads TGTGCCGTGGGGGGCGGGAACCAAGAGACCCAGTACTTC. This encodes CAVGGGNQETQYF.

CDR3 bases: TGTGCCAGCAGCCTATTCCGGGACATCGGCCAGCCCCAGCATTTT. Protein: CASSLFRDIGQPQHF. The chain combines TRBV7-8 with TRBJ1-5; a weak D match, TRBD1 (6 bases). Germline assignment: CDR1 SGHVS and CDR2 FQNEAQ. Trimming stripped 5 bases from V and 7 bases from J, with 18 bases between. This CDR3 comprises 15 residues.

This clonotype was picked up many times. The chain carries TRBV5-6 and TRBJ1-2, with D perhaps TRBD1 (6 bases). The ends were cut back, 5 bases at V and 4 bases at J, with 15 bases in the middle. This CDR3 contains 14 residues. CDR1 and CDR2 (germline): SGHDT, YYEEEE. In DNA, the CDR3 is TGTGCCAGCAGATTCAACGGACAGTTCTATGGCTACACCTTC. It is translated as CASRFNGQFYGYTF.

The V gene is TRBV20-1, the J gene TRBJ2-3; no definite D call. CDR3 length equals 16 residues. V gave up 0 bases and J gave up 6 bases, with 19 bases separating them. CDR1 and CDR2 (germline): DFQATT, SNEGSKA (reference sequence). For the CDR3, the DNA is TGCAGTGCTAGAGATCTGGGCGGAACAGTATTGGATACGCAGTATTTT. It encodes CSARDLGGTVLDTQYF.

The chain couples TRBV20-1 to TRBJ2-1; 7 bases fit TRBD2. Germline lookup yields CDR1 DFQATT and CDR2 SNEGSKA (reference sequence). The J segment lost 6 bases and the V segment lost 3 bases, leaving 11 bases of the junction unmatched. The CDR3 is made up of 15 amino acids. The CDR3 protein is CSAREAGLVGNEQFF. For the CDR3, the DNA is TGCAGTGCTAGGGAGGCAGGACTAGTGGGCAATGAGCAGTTCTTC.